This TCR beta chain was retrieved from a study of cytomegalovirus exposure and HLA in healthy donors. General study results and limits: Sequencing had likely introduced a cluster of highly shared sequence variants as an artifact. In a later analysis, HLA-associated beta chains showed higher expansion and lower generation probabilities than comparable chains. Associated with HLA alleles at 0.05 false discovery rate in a later analysis were about 17,000 TCR beta sequences.

The length of the CDR3 is 15 residues. V was clipped by 0 bases and J by 6 bases, with 14 bases between them. Per the germline V gene, CDR1 is LGHNA and CDR2 is YSLEER. Details on this clone: The antigen is undetermined.

Vbeta (60) and Jbeta (13) primers were used in the PCR. Repertoires were generated with immunoSEQ multiplex PCR, while TCRdb's copy carries only in-frame clones and drops some. Altogether more than 90,000 clones are present, 74% being singletons, with the ten largest covering more than 9%. Donors showed nominal health when sampled, although they likely had unrecorded immune exposures. The source is a woman in her forties or fifties in good health and CMV-seropositive. The sample comprised PBMCs. The chain links TRBV4-3 to TRBJ1-2; TRBD1 might be the D (5 bases). CDR3 region: CASSQDIWGANGYTF. CDR3 DNA sequence: TGCGCCAGCAGCCAAGATATCTGGGGCGCGAATGGCTACACCTTC.